The entry below describes one TCR beta chain. What it binds is not known. The sample belongs to a study of identifying expanded T cells in peripheral blood. V was shortened by 4 bases and J by 4 bases, with 21 bases between the two germline ends. The CDR3 covers 17 residues. Germline-derived CDR1 and CDR2 are SGDLS and YYNGEE. Healthy donors had no documented immune events, such as infections, while sampled. Study conclusions and caveats: Across healthy donors, higher total template counts meant significantly greater roughly 2-week count variance. Differentially abundant clones: around 1.2 between replicates, about 15 at approximately 13 days, approximately 19 at four.

Method: immunoSEQ multiplex PCR; TCRdb's copy keeps in-frame clones and lacks some. The data contain approximately 110,000 clones, approximately 90% of them singletons. The origin of this receptor is a person aged 18-70 years in good health. Sequencing was carried out using blood. The rearrangement joins TRBV9 to TRBJ1-3, with unresolved D. The CDR3 bases are TGTGCCAGCAGCCCAATTGGTCCGCACAGTCCCGGAAACACCATATATTTT. Encoded protein: CASSPIGPHSPGNTIYF.